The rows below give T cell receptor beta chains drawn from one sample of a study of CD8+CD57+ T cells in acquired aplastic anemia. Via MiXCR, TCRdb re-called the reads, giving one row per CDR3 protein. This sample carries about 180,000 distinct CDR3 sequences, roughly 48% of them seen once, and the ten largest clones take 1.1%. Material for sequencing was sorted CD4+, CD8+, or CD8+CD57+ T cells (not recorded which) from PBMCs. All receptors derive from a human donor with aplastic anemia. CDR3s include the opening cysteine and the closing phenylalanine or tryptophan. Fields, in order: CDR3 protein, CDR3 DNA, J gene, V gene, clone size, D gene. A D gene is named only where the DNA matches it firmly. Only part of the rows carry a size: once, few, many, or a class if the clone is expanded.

CDR3 protein: CASRGLAGAFGSQETQYF
CDR3 DNA: TGTGCCAGCAGAGGACTAGCGGGGGCCTTCGGATCCCAAGAGACCCAGTACTTC
J gene: TRBJ2-5
V gene: TRBV10-3
clone size: .
D gene: TRBD2

CDR3 protein: CASSQQGYGYTF
CDR3 DNA: TGTGCCAGCAGCCAACAGGGATATGGCTACACCTTC
J gene: TRBJ1-2
V gene: TRBV7-9
clone size: .
D gene: .

CDR3 protein: CASSIVGGRVAMNTEAFF
CDR3 DNA: TGTGCCAGTAGTATAGTAGGTGGCAGGGTGGCGATGAACACTGAAGCTTTCTTT
J gene: TRBJ1-1
V gene: TRBV19
clone size: few
D gene: .

CDR3 protein: CASSDVGQRGQYF
CDR3 DNA: TGTGCCAGCAGTGACGTCGGACAGCGCGGGCAGTACTTC
J gene: TRBJ2-7
V gene: TRBV25-1
clone size: few
D gene: .

CDR3 protein: CATSDGGQGDGYTF
CDR3 DNA: TGTGCCACCAGTGACGGGGGACAGGGGGATGGCTACACCTTC
J gene: TRBJ1-2
V gene: TRBV24-1
clone size: .
D gene: TRBD1

CDR3 protein: CASSIGRRSEQYF
CDR3 DNA: TGTGCCAGTAGTATAGGGAGAAGATCCGAGCAGTACTTC
J gene: TRBJ2-7
V gene: TRBV19
clone size: .
D gene: .

CDR3 protein: CASIPRAGSCLAQYF
CDR3 DNA: TGCGCCAGCATCCCCCGGGCGGGGTCCTGTTTGGCGCAGTACTTC
J gene: TRBJ2-7
V gene: TRBV5-1
clone size: .
D gene: .

CDR3 protein: CASSFGTGASVSEQYF
CDR3 DNA: TGTGCCAGCAGCTTTGGGACAGGGGCTTCCGTGAGCGAGCAGTACTTC
J gene: TRBJ2-7
V gene: TRBV11-1
clone size: .
D gene: TRBD1

CDR3 protein: CASSLDGLAGGPETQYF
CDR3 DNA: TGTGCTAGCAGCTTAGATGGACTAGCGGGGGGGCCAGAGACCCAGTACTTC
J gene: TRBJ2-5
V gene: TRBV11-2
clone size: few
D gene: TRBD2

CDR3 protein: CSARVKGELYEQYF
CDR3 DNA: TGCAGTGCTAGAGTTAAAGGGGAGCTCTACGAGCAGTACTTC
J gene: TRBJ2-7
V gene: TRBV20-1
clone size: many
D gene: .

CDR3 protein: CASSPWDSDYSNQPQHF
CDR3 DNA: TGTGCCAGTAGTCCTTGGGACAGTGACTATAGCAATCAGCCCCAGCATTTT
J gene: TRBJ1-5
V gene: TRBV19
clone size: .
D gene: TRBD1

CDR3 protein: CASSPTYPASGPSTDTQYF
CDR3 DNA: TGTGCCAGCAGCCCTACATACCCCGCTAGCGGCCCTAGCACAGATACGCAGTATTTT
J gene: TRBJ2-3
V gene: TRBV4-2
clone size: .
D gene: TRBD2

CDR3 protein: CAISEDTSMNTEAFF
CDR3 DNA: TGTGCCATCAGTGAGGACACTTCTATGAACACTGAAGCTTTCTTT
J gene: TRBJ1-1
V gene: TRBV10-3
clone size: .
D gene: .

CDR3 protein: CASRGAGVETQYF
CDR3 DNA: TGTGCCAGCAGAGGAGCGGGGGTTGAGACCCAGTACTTC
J gene: TRBJ2-5
V gene: TRBV6-1
clone size: few
D gene: TRBD2

CDR3 protein: CASSLAGANVLTF
CDR3 DNA: TGTGCCAGCAGTTTGGCTGGGGCCAACGTCCTGACTTTC
J gene: TRBJ2-6
V gene: TRBV27
clone size: many
D gene: .

CDR3 protein: CASTTGPGANVLTF
CDR3 DNA: TGTGCCAGCACGACAGGGCCCGGGGCCAACGTCCTGACTTTC
J gene: TRBJ2-6
V gene: TRBV2
clone size: .
D gene: TRBD1

CDR3 protein: CASSERNEKLFF
CDR3 DNA: TGTGCCAGTAGTGAACGTAATGAAAAACTGTTTTTT
J gene: TRBJ1-4
V gene: TRBV19
clone size: .
D gene: .

CDR3 protein: CASSQARLLAGNPTDTQYF
CDR3 DNA: TGTGCCAGCAGCCAAGCGCGTTTACTAGCGGGAAACCCGACAGATACGCAGTATTTT
J gene: TRBJ2-3
V gene: TRBV4-2
clone size: few
D gene: TRBD2

CDR3 protein: CASSVVPSGGWITDTQYF
CDR3 DNA: TGTGCCAGCAGCGTAGTGCCTAGCGGGGGGTGGATCACAGATACGCAGTATTTT
J gene: TRBJ2-3
V gene: TRBV9
clone size: many
D gene: TRBD2

CDR3 protein: CATSSGQGTAGYTF
CDR3 DNA: TGTGCCACCAGCTCGGGACAGGGGACGGCTGGCTACACCTTC
J gene: TRBJ1-2
V gene: TRBV15
clone size: .
D gene: TRBD1

CDR3 protein: CSASGQEKIMNTEAFF
CDR3 DNA: TGCAGTGCCTCGGGACAGGAAAAGATCATGAACACTGAAGCTTTCTTT
J gene: TRBJ1-1
V gene: TRBV20-1
clone size: many
D gene: TRBD1

CDR3 protein: CASSISGEGETQYF
CDR3 DNA: TGTGCCAGTAGTATTAGCGGGGAGGGAGAGACCCAGTACTTC
J gene: TRBJ2-5
V gene: TRBV19
clone size: .
D gene: TRBD2

CDR3 protein: CASMRGLAEKLFF
CDR3 DNA: TGTGCCAGCATGAGGGGACTGGCTGAAAAACTGTTTTTT
J gene: TRBJ1-4
V gene: TRBV6-5
clone size: many
D gene: .

CDR3 protein: CSPEGGRTNEKLFF
CDR3 DNA: TGCAGCCCAGAAGGTGGGAGGACTAATGAAAAACTGTTTTTT
J gene: TRBJ1-4
V gene: TRBV29-1
clone size: few
D gene: .

CDR3 protein: CASNTTETQGGGVPLHF
CDR3 DNA: TGTGCCAGCAACACCACCGAAACACAGGGAGGGGGGGTACCCCTCCACTTT
J gene: TRBJ1-6
V gene: TRBV25-1
clone size: many
D gene: .

CDR3 protein: CASSTGGAGETQYF
CDR3 DNA: TGTGCCAGCAGCACCGGGGGGGCCGGGGAGACCCAGTACTTC
J gene: TRBJ2-5
V gene: TRBV13
clone size: many
D gene: TRBD2

CDR3 protein: CAISESLTEQGKKDEQYF
CDR3 DNA: TGTGCCATCAGTGAGTCCCTAACAGAACAGGGAAAGAAAGACGAGCAGTACTTC
J gene: TRBJ2-7
V gene: TRBV10-3
clone size: once
D gene: .

CDR3 protein: CSASNRGGNYGYTF
CDR3 DNA: TGCAGTGCTAGCAATCGGGGGGGGAACTATGGCTACACCTTC
J gene: TRBJ1-2
V gene: TRBV20-1
clone size: many
D gene: .

CDR3 protein: CASSLNGVGATDTQYF
CDR3 DNA: TGTGCCAGCAGTTTAAATGGGGTCGGAGCAACAGATACGCAGTATTTT
J gene: TRBJ2-3
V gene: TRBV27
clone size: few
D gene: .

CDR3 protein: CASSYSRKGPHEQFF
CDR3 DNA: TGTGCCAGCAGTTACTCAAGGAAAGGGCCCCATGAGCAGTTCTTC
J gene: TRBJ2-1
V gene: TRBV6-5
clone size: many
D gene: .

CDR3 protein: CASSYRDRGLGEGYTF
CDR3 DNA: TGTGCCAGCAGCTACCGGGACAGGGGGCTCGGTGAAGGCTACACCTTC
J gene: TRBJ1-2
V gene: TRBV11-1
clone size: .
D gene: TRBD1

CDR3 protein: CATSPTGIYQPQHF
CDR3 DNA: TGTGCCACCAGTCCGACAGGGATATACCAGCCCCAGCATTTT
J gene: TRBJ1-5
V gene: TRBV15
clone size: medium-sized
D gene: TRBD1

CDR3 protein: CASRQGRSGNTIYF
CDR3 DNA: TGTGCCAGCAGACAGGGGAGATCTGGAAACACCATATATTTT
J gene: TRBJ1-3
V gene: TRBV2
clone size: few
D gene: TRBD1

CDR3 protein: CASSPGYSGNTIYF
CDR3 DNA: TGCGCCAGCAGTCCGGGATACTCTGGAAACACCATATATTTT
J gene: TRBJ1-3
V gene: TRBV10-1
clone size: .
D gene: .

CDR3 protein: CAISEGARYEQYF
CDR3 DNA: TGTGCCATCAGTGAAGGGGCTCGTTACGAGCAGTACTTC
J gene: TRBJ2-7
V gene: TRBV10-3
clone size: many
D gene: .

CDR3 protein: CASSDNRGYGYTF
CDR3 DNA: TGTGCCAGCAGCGACAACAGGGGCTATGGCTACACCTTC
J gene: TRBJ1-2
V gene: TRBV7-9
clone size: .
D gene: TRBD1

CDR3 protein: CASSIATGTANGYTF
CDR3 DNA: TGTGCCAGTAGTATAGCCACAGGGACAGCGAACGGCTACACCTTC
J gene: TRBJ1-2
V gene: TRBV19
clone size: many
D gene: TRBD1

CDR3 protein: CASSPRPGSYEQYF
CDR3 DNA: TGTGCCAGCTCACCACGGCCAGGCTCCTACGAGCAGTACTTC
J gene: TRBJ2-7
V gene: TRBV18
clone size: many
D gene: .

CDR3 protein: CSARVGNEQYF
CDR3 DNA: TGCAGTGCTAGAGTCGGGAACGAGCAGTACTTC
J gene: TRBJ2-7
V gene: TRBV20-1
clone size: many
D gene: .

CDR3 protein: CASIAQAHTGELFF
CDR3 DNA: TGTGCCAGCATAGCCCAAGCCCACACCGGGGAGCTGTTTTTT
J gene: TRBJ2-2
V gene: TRBV2
clone size: .
D gene: .

CDR3 protein: CASSETGGNYGYTF
CDR3 DNA: TGCGCCAGCAGCGAAACAGGGGGGAACTATGGCTACACCTTC
J gene: TRBJ1-2
V gene: TRBV5-1
clone size: many
D gene: TRBD1

CDR3 protein: CASSLGYTEAFF
CDR3 DNA: TGTGCCAGCAGCTTAGGGTACACTGAAGCTTTCTTT
J gene: TRBJ1-1
V gene: TRBV9
clone size: many
D gene: .

CDR3 protein: CSVSANPVANTGELFF
CDR3 DNA: TGCAGCGTCTCAGCAAATCCGGTCGCGAACACCGGGGAGCTGTTTTTT
J gene: TRBJ2-2
V gene: TRBV29-1
clone size: .
D gene: .

CDR3 protein: CASSPQQGRWGQPQHF
CDR3 DNA: TGTGCCAGCAGTCCCCAACAGGGGAGATGGGGTCAGCCCCAGCATTTT
J gene: TRBJ1-5
V gene: TRBV12-3/TRBV12-4
clone size: .
D gene: TRBD1

CDR3 protein: CATSVAGYSVDTQYF
CDR3 DNA: TGTGCCACCAGCGTAGCGGGGTACTCTGTGGATACGCAGTATTTT
J gene: TRBJ2-3
V gene: TRBV24-1
clone size: .
D gene: TRBD2

CDR3 protein: CATSDSYRPDTQYF
CDR3 DNA: TGTGCCACCAGTGATTCCTACAGGCCGGATACGCAGTATTTT
J gene: TRBJ2-3
V gene: TRBV24-1
clone size: .
D gene: .

CDR3 protein: CASRKGTGESPLHF
CDR3 DNA: TGTGCCAGTAGGAAGGGGACAGGGGAGTCACCCCTCCACTTT
J gene: TRBJ1-6
V gene: TRBV19
clone size: .
D gene: TRBD1

CDR3 protein: CASSTSRNQPQHF
CDR3 DNA: TGTGCCAGTAGCACCTCGCGGAATCAGCCCCAGCATTTT
J gene: TRBJ1-5
V gene: TRBV19
clone size: .
D gene: .

CDR3 protein: CASSPEGTGLGGYTF
CDR3 DNA: TGCGCCAGCAGCCCGGAAGGGACAGGGCTGGGAGGCTACACCTTC
J gene: TRBJ1-2
V gene: TRBV5-1
clone size: many
D gene: TRBD1

CDR3 protein: CASSRLAGGLTYEQYF
CDR3 DNA: TGTGCCAGCAGCCGACTAGCGGGGGGTTTAACCTACGAGCAGTACTTC
J gene: TRBJ2-7
V gene: TRBV7-9
clone size: many
D gene: TRBD2

CDR3 protein: CASSVGLGPFNEQFF
CDR3 DNA: TGTGCCAGCAGCGTAGGACTAGGCCCTTTTAATGAGCAGTTCTTC
J gene: TRBJ2-1
V gene: TRBV9
clone size: many
D gene: .

CDR3 protein: CASSVGHPYEQYF
CDR3 DNA: TGTGCCAGTAGTGTAGGACACCCATACGAGCAGTACTTC
J gene: TRBJ2-7
V gene: TRBV19
clone size: few
D gene: .